This TCR beta chain was recovered during a study of blood T cell repertoires in COVID-19. Study overall: Some COVID-19 samples were acute and others convalescent; all came from the United States, Italy and Spain. T cells, B-cell-depleted T cells, or PBMCs provided the cDNA or gDNA that served as material.

The authors' processing: Cell counts per sample came from amplifying reference gene primers. Produced via immunoSEQ multiplex PCR; TCRdb's table is partial and in-frame only. V, J and clone size derive from that table, while D and trimming were established from the DNA sequence. The top ten clones hold approximately 10% of a sample with 95,000 to 100,000 clones, over 75% of them seen once. This CDR3 region has 15 residues. Germline V lookup: CDR1 SGHNT, CDR2 YENEEA. Trimming pared 1 base from V and 4 bases from J, leaving 11 bases between. This clonotype originated in a woman aged 25 to 39 with acute or convalescent COVID-19. The chain combines TRBV11-3 with TRBJ2-1; tentatively, D is TRBD1 (5 bases). Sequenced: peripheral blood. The CDR3 loop reads CASSLGLQVYNEQFF. The CDR3 region has the DNA TGTGCCAGCAGCTTAGGGTTACAGGTTTACAATGAGCAGTTCTTC.